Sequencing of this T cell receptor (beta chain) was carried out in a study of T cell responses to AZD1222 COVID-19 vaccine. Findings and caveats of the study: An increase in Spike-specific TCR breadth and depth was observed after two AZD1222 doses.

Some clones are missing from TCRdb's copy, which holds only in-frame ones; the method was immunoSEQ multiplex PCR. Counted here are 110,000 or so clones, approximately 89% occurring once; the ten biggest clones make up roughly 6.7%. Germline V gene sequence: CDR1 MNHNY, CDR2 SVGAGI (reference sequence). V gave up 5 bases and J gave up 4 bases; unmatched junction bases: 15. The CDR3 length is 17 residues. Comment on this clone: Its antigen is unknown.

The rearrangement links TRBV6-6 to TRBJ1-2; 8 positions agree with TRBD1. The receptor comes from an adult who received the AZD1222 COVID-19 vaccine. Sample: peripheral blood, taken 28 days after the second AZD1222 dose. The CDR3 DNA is TGTGCCAGCAGTCCGATCAGCCCAGGGGGCATAGGCTATGGCTACACCTTC. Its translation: CASSPISPGGIGYGYTF.